The clone carrying this TCR beta chain is categorized as hyperexpanded. For roughly 6 days, PBMCs labeled with CFSE were cultured with peptide pools at roughly 1 ug/mL each. Unfixed live CD56-CD19-CD16-CD3+CD4+ CFSE-low cells were sorted as proliferating CD4 T cells. These data are taken from a study of Japanese encephalitis immunity and Zika vaccine responses. Turning to the study itself: Flavivirus-naive donors were sampled at weeks 2, 6 and 52 after ZPIV. Stimulation used either flavivirus-conserved or non-conserved ZIKV pools, or pre-vaccination JEV or YFV peptides.

TCRdb processed the 5' RACE reads anew with MiXCR; each CDR3 protein has one entry. The table shows a few hundred distinct CDR3 sequences, with about 1.5% occurring only once. Broader study findings: Repertoire similarity across samples was higher in JEV than YFV pre-vaccinated donors.

V gave up 1 base and J gave up 7 bases, with 11 bases separating them. There are 13 residues in the CDR3. Germline V gives CDR1 SGHVS, CDR2 FQNEAQ. The material was antigen-activated CD4+ T cells from blood, cultured, obtained during a Zika inactivated vaccine study. The receptor comes from an adult woman who received an inactivated Zika virus vaccine. The J gene is TRBJ2-7, the V gene TRBV7-8; a weak D match, TRBD1 (7 bases). The CDR3 sequence: CASSLGDSGEQYF. The CDR3 DNA reads TGTGCCAGCAGCTTAGGGGACAGCGGGGAGCAGTACTTC.